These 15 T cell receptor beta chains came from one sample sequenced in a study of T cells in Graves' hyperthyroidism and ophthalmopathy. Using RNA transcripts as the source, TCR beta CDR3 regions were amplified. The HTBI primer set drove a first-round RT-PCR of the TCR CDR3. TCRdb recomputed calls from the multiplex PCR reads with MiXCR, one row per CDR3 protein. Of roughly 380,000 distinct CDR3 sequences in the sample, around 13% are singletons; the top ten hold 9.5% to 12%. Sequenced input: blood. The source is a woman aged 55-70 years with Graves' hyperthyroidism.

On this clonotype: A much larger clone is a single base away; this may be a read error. In DNA form, the CDR3 reads TGTGCCAGCAGTTTCTATTGGAACACTGAAGCTTTCTTT. Its translation is CASSFYWNTEAFF. The rearrangement links TRBV27 to TRBJ1-1; no reliable D call. V lost 3 bases and J lost 1, with 6 bases in between. The CDR3 totals 13 residues. The germline V gene encodes CDR1 MNHEY and CDR2 SMNVEV (reference sequence).

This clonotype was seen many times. CDR3 region: CATSEIYQATQYF. DNA of the CDR3: TGTGCCACCAGCGAAATCTACCAAGCTACGCAGTATTTT. The chain uses TRBV15 and TRBJ2-3; D remains ambiguous. Germline loops: CDR1 LNHNV, CDR2 YYDKDF (reference sequence). The V end lost 5 bases, the J end lost 8 bases, and 14 bases lay between the germline ends. The length of the CDR3 is 13 residues.

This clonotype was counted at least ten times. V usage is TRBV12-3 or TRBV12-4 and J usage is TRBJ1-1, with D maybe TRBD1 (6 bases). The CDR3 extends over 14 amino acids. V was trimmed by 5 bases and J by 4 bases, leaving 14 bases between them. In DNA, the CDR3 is TGTGCCAGCAGTATAATCAGGGGATCCACTGAAGCTTTCTTT. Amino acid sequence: CASSIIRGSTEAFF.

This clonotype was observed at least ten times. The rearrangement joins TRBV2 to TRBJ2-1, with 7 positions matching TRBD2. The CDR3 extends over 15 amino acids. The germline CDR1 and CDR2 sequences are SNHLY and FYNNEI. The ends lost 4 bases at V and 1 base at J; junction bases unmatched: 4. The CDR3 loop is CASSAAGESYNEQFF. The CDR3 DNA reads TGTGCCAGCAGTGCCGCGGGAGAGTCCTACAATGAGCAGTTCTTC.

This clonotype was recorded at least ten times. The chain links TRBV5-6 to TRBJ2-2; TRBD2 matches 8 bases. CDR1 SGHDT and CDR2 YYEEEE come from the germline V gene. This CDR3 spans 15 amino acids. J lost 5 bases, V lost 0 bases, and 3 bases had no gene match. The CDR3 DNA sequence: TGTGCCAGCAGCTTGGCGGGACTAGGTACCGGGGAGCTGTTTTTT. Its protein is CASSLAGLGTGELFF.

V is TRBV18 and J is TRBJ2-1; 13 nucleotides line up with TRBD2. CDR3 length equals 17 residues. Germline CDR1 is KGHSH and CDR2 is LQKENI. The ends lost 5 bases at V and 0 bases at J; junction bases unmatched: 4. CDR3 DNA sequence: TGTGCCAGCTCAACACGGACTAGCGGGAGCTCCTACAATGAGCAGTTCTTC. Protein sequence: CASSTRTSGSSYNEQFF.

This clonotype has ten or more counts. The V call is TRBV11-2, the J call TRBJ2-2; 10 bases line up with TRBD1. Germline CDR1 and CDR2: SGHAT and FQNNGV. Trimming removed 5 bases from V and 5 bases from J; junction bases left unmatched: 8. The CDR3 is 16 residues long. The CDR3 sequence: CASSLTGGAGTGELFF. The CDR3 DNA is TGTGCCAGCAGCCTGACAGGGGGCGCTGGAACCGGGGAGCTGTTTTTT. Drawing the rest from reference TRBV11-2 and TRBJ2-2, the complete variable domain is EAGVAQSPRYKIIEKRQSVAFWCNPISGHATLYWYQQILGQGPKLLIQFQNNGVVDDSQLPKDRFSAERLKGVDSTLKIQPAKLEDSAVYLCASSLTGGAGTGELFFGEGSRLTVL.

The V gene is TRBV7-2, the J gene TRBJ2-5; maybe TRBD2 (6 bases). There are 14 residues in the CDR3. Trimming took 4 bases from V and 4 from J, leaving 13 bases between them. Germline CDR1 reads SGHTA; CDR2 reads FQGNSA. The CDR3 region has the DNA TGTGCCAGCAGCTCCTCTACGGGGGTAGAGACCCAGTACTTC. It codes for CASSSSTGVETQYF.

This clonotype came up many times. CDR3 protein: CASSLGGSSFYEQYF. The CDR3 region has the DNA TGTGCCAGCAGCTTGGGCGGGTCTAGCTTCTACGAGCAGTACTTC. The gene calls are TRBV7-9 and TRBJ2-7, with D possibly TRBD2 on 5 matching bases. The germline V and J ends were trimmed by 3 bases and 3 bases, with 15 bases remaining between them. The CDR3 sequence is 15 residues long. Germline values: CDR1 SEHNR, CDR2 FQNEAQ (reference sequence).

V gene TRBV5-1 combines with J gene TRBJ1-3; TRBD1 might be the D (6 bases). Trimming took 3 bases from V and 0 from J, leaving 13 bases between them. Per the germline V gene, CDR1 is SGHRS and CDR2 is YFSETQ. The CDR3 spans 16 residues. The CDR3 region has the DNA TGCGCCAGCAGCTGGGGGGCAGGCGGCTCTGGAAACACCATATATTTT. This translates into CASSWGAGGSGNTIYF.

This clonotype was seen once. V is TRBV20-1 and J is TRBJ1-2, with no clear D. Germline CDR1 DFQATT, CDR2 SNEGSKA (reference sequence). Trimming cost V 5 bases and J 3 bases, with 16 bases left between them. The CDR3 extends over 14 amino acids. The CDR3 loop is CSAVRTGNYYGYTF. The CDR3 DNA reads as TGCAGTGCTGTTAGGACGGGGAACTACTATGGCTACACCTTC.

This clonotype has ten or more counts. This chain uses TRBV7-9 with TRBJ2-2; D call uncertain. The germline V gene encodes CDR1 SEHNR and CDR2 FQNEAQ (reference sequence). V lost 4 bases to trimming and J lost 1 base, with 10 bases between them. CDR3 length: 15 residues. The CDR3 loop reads CASSSGPQNTGELFF. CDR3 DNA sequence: TGTGCCAGCAGCTCCGGGCCCCAGAACACCGGGGAGCTGTTTTTT.

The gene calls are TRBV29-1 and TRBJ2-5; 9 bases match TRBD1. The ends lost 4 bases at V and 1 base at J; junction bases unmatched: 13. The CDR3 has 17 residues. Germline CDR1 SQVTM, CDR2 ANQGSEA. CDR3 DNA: TGCAGCGTTGGGGGACAGGGCCCCCAGATCAGCCAAGAGACCCAGTACTTC. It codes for CSVGGQGPQISQETQYF.

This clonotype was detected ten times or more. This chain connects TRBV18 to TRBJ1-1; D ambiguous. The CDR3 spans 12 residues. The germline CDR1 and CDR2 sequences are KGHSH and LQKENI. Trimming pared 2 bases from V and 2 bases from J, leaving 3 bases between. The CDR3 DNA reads TGTGCCAGCTCACCAATTAACACTGAAGCTTTCTTT. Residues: CASSPINTEAFF. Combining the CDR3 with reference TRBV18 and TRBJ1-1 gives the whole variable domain NAGVMQNPRHLVRRRGQEARLRCSPMKGHSHVYWYRQLPEEGLKFMVYLQKENIIDESGMPKERFSAEFPKEGPSILRIQQVVRGDSAAYFCASSPINTEAFFGQGTRLTVV.

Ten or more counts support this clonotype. This CDR3 reads CASTTGLAGGNEQFF. The CDR3 DNA is TGTGCCAGCACCACGGGACTAGCGGGAGGGAATGAGCAGTTCTTC. This chain joins TRBV7-9 and TRBJ2-1; TRBD2 matches at 16 bases. The V and J ends lost 7 bases and 7 bases, in that order; junction bases with no gene match: 4. There are 15 residues in the CDR3. Germline-derived CDR1 and CDR2 are SEHNR and FQNEAQ (reference sequence).